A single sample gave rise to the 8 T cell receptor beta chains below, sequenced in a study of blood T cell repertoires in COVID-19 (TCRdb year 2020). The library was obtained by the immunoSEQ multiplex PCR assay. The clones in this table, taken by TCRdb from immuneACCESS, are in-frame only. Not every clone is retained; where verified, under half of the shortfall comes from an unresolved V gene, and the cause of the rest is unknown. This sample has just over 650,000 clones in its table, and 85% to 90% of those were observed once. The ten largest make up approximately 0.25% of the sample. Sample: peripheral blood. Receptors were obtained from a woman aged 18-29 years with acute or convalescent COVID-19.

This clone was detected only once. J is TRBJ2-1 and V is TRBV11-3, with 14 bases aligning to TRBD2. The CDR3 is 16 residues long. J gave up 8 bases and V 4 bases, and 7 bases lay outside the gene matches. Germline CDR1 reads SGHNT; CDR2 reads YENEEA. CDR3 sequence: CASSSSTSGGADEQFF. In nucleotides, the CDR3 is TGTGCCAGCAGCTCCTCGACTAGCGGGGGGGCGGATGAGCAGTTCTTC.

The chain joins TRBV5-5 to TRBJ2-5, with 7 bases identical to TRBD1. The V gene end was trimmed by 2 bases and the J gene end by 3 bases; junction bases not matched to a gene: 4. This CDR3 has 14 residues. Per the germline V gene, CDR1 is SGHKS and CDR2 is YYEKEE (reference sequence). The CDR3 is CASSFTGEKETQYF. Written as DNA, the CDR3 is TGTGCCAGCAGCTTCACAGGGGAAAAAGAGACCCAGTACTTC.

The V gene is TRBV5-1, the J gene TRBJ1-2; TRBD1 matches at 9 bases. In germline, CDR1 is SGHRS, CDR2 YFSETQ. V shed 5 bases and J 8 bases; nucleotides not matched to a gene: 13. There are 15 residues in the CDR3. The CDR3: CASRGDRDWVVGYTF. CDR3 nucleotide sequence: TGCGCCAGCAGGGGGGACAGGGATTGGGTTGTCGGCTACACCTTC.

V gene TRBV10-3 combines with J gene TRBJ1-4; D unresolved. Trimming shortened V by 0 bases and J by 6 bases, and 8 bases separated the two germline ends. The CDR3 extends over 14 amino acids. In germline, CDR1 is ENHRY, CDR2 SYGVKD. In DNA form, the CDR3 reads TGTGCCATCAGTGAGTCGGAGACCGATGAAAAACTGTTTTTT. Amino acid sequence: CAISESETDEKLFF.

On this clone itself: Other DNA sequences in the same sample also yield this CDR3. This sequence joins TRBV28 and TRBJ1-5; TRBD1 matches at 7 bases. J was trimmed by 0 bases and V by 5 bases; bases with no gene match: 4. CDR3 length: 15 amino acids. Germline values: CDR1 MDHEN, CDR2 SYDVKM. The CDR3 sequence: CASSGTAYSNQPQHF. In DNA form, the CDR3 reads TGTGCCAGCAGTGGGACAGCGTATAGCAATCAGCCCCAGCATTTT.

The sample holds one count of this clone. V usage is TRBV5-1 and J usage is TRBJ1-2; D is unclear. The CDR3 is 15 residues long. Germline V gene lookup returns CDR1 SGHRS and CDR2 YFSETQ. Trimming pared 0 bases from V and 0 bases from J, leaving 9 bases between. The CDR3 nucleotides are TGCGCCAGCAGCTTGGAACCGGGTCCTAACTATGGCTACACCTTC. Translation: CASSLEPGPNYGYTF.

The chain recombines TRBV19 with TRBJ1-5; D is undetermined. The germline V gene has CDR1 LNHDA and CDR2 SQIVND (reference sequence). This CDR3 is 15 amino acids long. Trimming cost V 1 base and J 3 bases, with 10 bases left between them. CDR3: CASSIGQQINQPQHF. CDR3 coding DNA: TGTGCCAGTAGTATAGGTCAACAGATCAATCAGCCCCAGCATTTT.

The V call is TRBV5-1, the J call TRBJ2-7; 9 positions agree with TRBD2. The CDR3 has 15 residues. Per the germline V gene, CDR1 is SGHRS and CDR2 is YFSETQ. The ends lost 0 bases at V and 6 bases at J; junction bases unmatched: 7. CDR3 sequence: CASSLGGGAVVEQYF. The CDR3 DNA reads TGCGCCAGCAGCTTGGGCGGGGGGGCCGTTGTCGAGCAGTACTTC.